The 8 T cell receptor beta chains reported below all come from one sample, sequenced in a study of blood T cells in healthy people across ages. A sample-barcoded 5' primer and a J-beta primer mix were used in a second PCR of roughly 7 to 11 cycles. TCRdb redid the calling of the 5' RACE reads with MiXCR, one entry per CDR3 protein. This sample has about 640,000 distinct CDR3 sequences; roughly 50% occur once, and the top ten carry around 37%. What was sequenced was blood. Receptor source: a man aged 55 to 70 in good health.

This clonotype has only a few counts. The chain uses TRBV7-9 and TRBJ2-3; D is unclear. Trimming cost V 2 bases and J 6 bases, with 6 bases left between them. CDR1 and CDR2 (germline): SEHNR, FQNEAQ (reference sequence). The CDR3 length is 12 residues. The DNA for the CDR3 is TGTGCCAGCAGCTTATCGATGGATACGCAGTATTTT. Its protein product is CASSLSMDTQYF.

The rearrangement joins TRBV7-8 to TRBJ2-1; 8 positions agree with TRBD1. CDR3 size: 18 residues. Germline CDR1 and CDR2: SGHVS and FQNEAQ. Trimming removed 5 bases from V and 9 bases from J; junction bases left unmatched: 21. The DNA of the CDR3 is TGTGCCAGCAGCCCTATCGAAGCAGGGGGCTCGGGGACCATTGAGCAGTTCTTC. Its protein is CASSPIEAGGSGTIEQFF.

The chain recombines TRBV6-2 or TRBV6-3 with TRBJ2-1, with 9 bases identical to TRBD2. Losses at the gene ends were 6 bases for V and 5 bases for J; bases not matched to a gene: 8. CDR1 is MNHEY and CDR2 is SVGEGT in the germline V gene. The CDR3 covers 15 residues. DNA for the CDR3: TGTGCCAGCAGAGTTCAGCGGGGGGCACACAATGAGCAGTTCTTC. Amino acid sequence: CASRVQRGAHNEQFF.

The chain joins TRBV3-1 to TRBJ2-1; D not certain. Trimming left V 1 base short and J 8 bases short, with 9 bases between. Germline CDR1 and CDR2: LGHDT and YNNKEL (reference sequence). CDR3 length: 13 amino acids. The CDR3 loop reads CASSQVGIDEQFF. CDR3 in DNA: TGTGCCAGCAGCCAAGTAGGAATCGATGAGCAGTTCTTC.

The CDR3 loop reads CASTDLKGVTDTQYF. CDR3 DNA sequence: TGCGCCAGCACCGATCTGAAGGGCGTGACAGATACGCAGTATTTT. The chain couples TRBV5-1 to TRBJ2-3; no clear D. Germline CDR1 SGHRS, CDR2 YFSETQ. V was trimmed by 6 bases and J by 3 bases, leaving 17 bases between them. CDR3 length equals 15 residues. The whole variable domain, remainder taken from reference TRBV5-1 and TRBJ2-3, is KAGVTQTPRYLIKTRGQQVTLSCSPISGHRSVSWYQQTPGQGLQFLFEYFSETQRNKGNFPGRFSGRQFSNSRSEMNVSTLELGDSALYLCASTDLKGVTDTQYFGPGTRLTVL.

This chain joins TRBV20-1 and TRBJ2-3; D is unclear. From germline, CDR1 is DFQATT and CDR2 SNEGSKA (reference sequence). The CDR3 extends over 13 amino acids. Trimming removed 4 bases at V and 0 bases at J, with 8 bases between. The CDR3 sequence: CSANRLSTDTQYF. CDR3 bases: TGCAGTGCTAACCGGCTGAGCACAGATACGCAGTATTTT.

The V and J genes are TRBV6-1 and TRBJ2-5; D might be TRBD1 (6 bases). The J call could be wrong; TRBJ2-7 is a better fit for the DNA end. The CDR3 loop spans 14 amino acids. Germline V gives CDR1 MNHNS, CDR2 SASEGT. CDR3 region: CASSLQTGRYEQYF. The CDR3 DNA is TGTGCCAGCAGTCTTCAGACAGGACGGTACGAGCAGTACTTC.

This sequence joins TRBV25-1 and TRBJ2-7, with 10 positions matching TRBD1. The CDR3 totals 15 residues. CDR1 and CDR2 from the germline V gene are MGHDK and SYGVNS. Trimming took 4 bases from V and 3 from J; bases not matched to a gene: 6. The CDR3: CASSGWTGGFYEQYF. Here the CDR3 DNA reads TGTGCCAGCAGTGGATGGACAGGGGGATTCTACGAGCAGTACTTC.